The rows below give T cell receptor beta chains drawn from one sample of a study of blood T cell repertoires in COVID-19. Repertoires were generated with immunoSEQ multiplex PCR, while TCRdb's copy carries only in-frame clones and drops some. Found here are 61,000 or so clones, around 90% of them singletons; the top ten hold about 18%. The sequenced sample consisted of peripheral blood. The receptors shown here come from an elderly woman with active COVID-19. The CDR3 runs from the conserved cysteine through the conserved F or W. The order of the fields is V gene, clone size, D gene, J gene, CDR3 DNA, CDR3 protein. The D gene is left open where the match is weak. Clone size appears in some rows only: once, few, many, or a class for an expanded clone.

TRBV20-1	-	TRBD1	TRBJ2-1	TGCAGTGCTACTGACAGGGGGCGCAATGAGCAGTTCTTC	CSATDRGRNEQFF
TRBV11-2	-	TRBD1	TRBJ2-7	TGTGCCAGCAGCTCCTCCGGGACAGTCTACGAGCAGTACTTC	CASSSSGTVYEQYF
TRBV7-2	-	-	TRBJ2-7	TGTGCCAGCAGCGCACTAGCTGCCTACGAGCAGTACTTC	CASSALAAYEQYF
TRBV9	-	-	TRBJ2-3	TGTGCCAGCAGCGTAACGGGGGCAGATACGCAGTATTTT	CASSVTGADTQYF
TRBV29-1	-	-	TRBJ1-5	TGCAGCGTTGTAGCCGATAGCAATCAGCCCCAGCATTTT	CSVVADSNQPQHF
TRBV18	-	TRBD2	TRBJ2-3	TGTGCCAGCTCACCTTTGGGACTAGCGGGGGGAGTGACTACGCAGTATTTT	CASSPLGLAGGVTTQYF
TRBV7-2	-	TRBD2	TRBJ2-1	TGTGCCAGCAGCTTAGGCGGGGGGGCATGGGAGGAGCAGTTCTTC	CASSLGGGAWEEQFF
TRBV3-1/TRBV3-2	-	TRBD2	TRBJ2-5	TGTGCCAGCAGCCCCTTAGCGGGGGGCCGGTACCAAGAGACCCAGTACTTC	CASSPLAGGRYQETQYF
TRBV19	-	TRBD1	TRBJ1-5	TGTGCCAGTAGGGGGACAGGGAATCAGCCCCAGCATTTT	CASRGTGNQPQHF
TRBV6-2/TRBV6-3	-	-	TRBJ1-1	TGTGCCAGCAGTAGGGGGGGGACTGCCACTGAAGCTTTCTTT	CASSRGGTATEAFF
TRBV27	-	-	TRBJ1-5	TGTGCCAGCAGTCTCGGGACCGGGGGGCCCCAGCATTTT	CASSLGTGGPQHF
TRBV9	-	-	TRBJ2-1	TGTGCCAGCGGCGTAGGCAGGGACAATGAGCAGTTCTTC	CASGVGRDNEQFF
TRBV30	once	-	TRBJ1-1	TGTGCCTGGAGTGTACGCGGGGGCACTGAAGCTTTCTTT	CAWSVRGGTEAFF
TRBV2	once	-	TRBJ1-4	TGTGCCAGCAAACAGGGAGGGGAAAAACTGTTTTTT	CASKQGGEKLFF
TRBV5-1	few	TRBD2	TRBJ2-5	TGCGCCAGCAGCTCAGGGGACCTCGGGGGGGCGGAGACCCAGTACTTC	CASSSGDLGGAETQYF
TRBV7-9	-	TRBD2	TRBJ2-7	TGTGCCAGCAGCTTAGGGACGGGGGGATTCTTCTTAGAGCAGTACTTC	CASSLGTGGFFLEQYF
TRBV7-2	-	TRBD1	TRBJ1-6	TGTGCCAGCAGCCTGGACAGGGGGCTCGGTTCACCCCTCCACTTT	CASSLDRGLGSPLHF
TRBV12-3/TRBV12-4	once	-	TRBJ1-2	TGTGCCAGCAGTTTGTTCAGGAACTATGGCTACACCTTC	CASSLFRNYGYTF
TRBV18	-	TRBD1	TRBJ2-3	TGTGCCAGCTCACCGGACAGGGAAGCAGATACGCAGTATTTT	CASSPDREADTQYF
TRBV6-6	-	-	TRBJ2-7	TGTGCCAGCAGTGATCGGGGGATACTCTCCTACGAGCAGTACTTC	CASSDRGILSYEQYF
TRBV12-3/TRBV12-4	-	-	TRBJ1-1	TGTGCCAGCAGTTTAACACAGGGTGGCGCTTTCTTT	CASSLTQGGAFF
TRBV3-1/TRBV3-2	-	-	TRBJ2-6	TGTGCCAGCAGCGCCCGGTTCTCTGGGGCCAACGTCCTGACTTTC	CASSARFSGANVLTF
TRBV5-1	-	TRBD1	TRBJ2-7	TGCGCCAGCAGCTTGGAGGCGGGACAGGGTTCCTACGAGCAGTACTTC	CASSLEAGQGSYEQYF
TRBV25-1	-	TRBD2	TRBJ2-3	TGTGCCAGCAGCGCCGCGAAACTAGCGAGAAGCACAGATACGCAGTATTTT	CASSAAKLARSTDTQYF
TRBV28	-	-	TRBJ1-5	TGTGCCAGCAGCCGGGGTGGACAGAACAATCAGCCCCAGCATTTT	CASSRGGQNNQPQHF
TRBV6-1	-	TRBD2	TRBJ2-5	TGTGCCAGCAGTGAGTGGCTAGCGGGGAACCAAGAGACCCAGTACTTC	CASSEWLAGNQETQYF
TRBV9	-	TRBD2	TRBJ2-3	TGTGCCAGCAGCCCCCGGGGGGGCCTCACAGATACGCAGTATTTT	CASSPRGGLTDTQYF
TRBV7-8	-	-	TRBJ2-2	TGTGCCTGGGGGGGCCTCGATACCGGGGAGCTGTTTTTT	CAWGGLDTGELFF
TRBV19	-	TRBD1	TRBJ1-1	TGTGCCAGTACCAGTATAGAGGGCAGGGGGGCCACTGAAGCTTTCTTT	CASTSIEGRGATEAFF
TRBV3-1/TRBV3-2	-	-	TRBJ1-2	TGTGCCAGCAGCCCGACGGCAGGCCACTATGGCTACACCTTC	CASSPTAGHYGYTF
TRBV19	-	TRBD1	TRBJ1-2	TGTGCCAGTAGTATTTGGACAGGGATTAACTATGGCTACACCTTC	CASSIWTGINYGYTF
TRBV29-1	-	TRBD1	TRBJ2-5	TGCAGCGTTACCCTCTACAGGGGCTCCCAAGAGACCCAGTACTTC	CSVTLYRGSQETQYF
TRBV6-2/TRBV6-3	-	-	TRBJ1-1	TGTGCCAGCAGTTACTCGCCCTCGACAGGTCTAAACACTGAAGCTTTCTTT	CASSYSPSTGLNTEAFF
TRBV7-9	-	TRBD1	TRBJ1-4	TGTGCCAGCAGCCGGGGACAGGGCGCAACTAATGAAAAACTGTTTTTT	CASSRGQGATNEKLFF
TRBV7-9	-	-	TRBJ1-5	TGTGCCAGCAGCTTAGGGGCCAATCAGCCCCAGCATTTT	CASSLGANQPQHF
TRBV6-1	-	-	TRBJ1-1	TGTGCCAGCAGTGAAACCCCAGGCACTGAAGCTTTCTTT	CASSETPGTEAFF
TRBV15	-	-	TRBJ1-2	TGTGCCACCAGCAGAGAGACAGGATTGACTATAGGCTACACCTTC	CATSRETGLTIGYTF
TRBV19	-	-	TRBJ2-3	TGTGCCAGTAGTAGGCGCACAGATACGCAGTATTTT	CASSRRTDTQYF
TRBV6-5	-	-	TRBJ2-1	TGTGCCAGCAACCCCCGGGAAAGGGCGTACAATGAGCAGTTCTTC	CASNPRERAYNEQFF
TRBV19	-	TRBD2	TRBJ2-2	TGTGCCAGTACAGGGACTAGCGGGGGGTCCGGGGAGCTGTTTTTT	CASTGTSGGSGELFF
TRBV9	-	TRBD2	TRBJ2-1	TGTGCCAGCAGCGCACCGTTAGCGGGACGATCCTACAATGAGCAGTTCTTC	CASSAPLAGRSYNEQFF
TRBV30	-	-	TRBJ2-1	TGTGCCTCGACGATACTTCAGGGCTCCTACAATGAGCAGTTCTTC	CASTILQGSYNEQFF
TRBV30	-	-	TRBJ2-3	TGTGCCTGGAGTGTATCAGGGGTCGGAGATACGCAGTATTTT	CAWSVSGVGDTQYF
TRBV6-2/TRBV6-3	-	TRBD2	TRBJ2-3	TGTGCCAGCAGCTTAGCGGGGGCGCAGTATTTT	CASSLAGAQYF
TRBV5-1	-	-	TRBJ2-2	TGCGCCAGCAGCTTGTACGGGGGGCGAGGCACCGGGGAGCTGTTTTTT	CASSLYGGRGTGELFF
TRBV5-4	-	-	TRBJ2-7	TGTGCCAGCAGCTTGGACGGTGGCTCTATAGGGAGGGAGCAGTACTTC	CASSLDGGSIGREQYF
TRBV7-2	-	TRBD2	TRBJ2-1	TGTGCCAGCAGCTTAGTCGGGGGGTTTTACAATGAGCAGTTCTTC	CASSLVGGFYNEQFF
TRBV6-5	-	-	TRBJ1-6	TGTGCCAGCAAGGAGGCGGGGAACTCACCCCTCCACTTT	CASKEAGNSPLHF
TRBV7-9	-	-	TRBJ1-2	TGTGCCAGCACCTTCAGGGGTTATGGCTACACCTTC	CASTFRGYGYTF
TRBV5-4	few	-	TRBJ2-7	TGTGCCAGCAGTCGACCGGGCAGGGGATCCTACGAGCAGTACTTC	CASSRPGRGSYEQYF
TRBV27	-	TRBD2	TRBJ2-3	TGTGCCAGCAGTTTCTTGGGACTAGCCAGTGATACGCAGTATTTT	CASSFLGLASDTQYF